This T cell receptor beta chain was obtained from a study of shared clonotypes between healthy human individuals. The protocol was immunoSEQ multiplex PCR, while the TCRdb copy is restricted to in-frame clones and leaves out a portion. This table holds around 500,000 clones, 81% found once. V lost 5 bases to trimming and J lost 4 bases, with 14 bases between them. This CDR3 has 14 residues. Germline CDR1 LNHDA, CDR2 SQIVND (reference sequence). Input material: PBMCs. The receptor was isolated from a woman between 40 and 50 years old in good health. Some clones in this sample may be carry-over from other donors' samples. The rearrangement links TRBV19 to TRBJ1-1, with D perhaps matching TRBD1 (5 bases). In nucleotides, the CDR3 is TGTGCCAGTAGTCTCGGGACGGGCGGCACTGAAGCTTTCTTT. Encoded protein: CASSLGTGGTEAFF.